Listed below are T cell receptor beta chains from one sample, sequenced in a study of T cell responses to AZD1222 COVID-19 vaccine. TCRdb's copy holds only in-frame clones and misses some; the assay was immunoSEQ multiplex PCR. The sample comprises about 130,000 clones, about 90% of which are singletons, and about 5.4% rests with the top ten. The material sequenced was peripheral blood, taken on day 0 of AZD1222 vaccination. The origin of the receptors is an adult in good health. Both conserved end residues are part of each CDR3. D genes are given only for firm matches. Clone size is shown for a subset of rows, as once, few, many or a class of expanded clone.

once,.,TRBV29-1,TRBJ1-1,TGCAGCGTTGTCATGAACACTGAAGCTTTCTTT,CSVVMNTEAFF
.,.,TRBV7-2,TRBJ1-1,TGTGCCAGCAGCTTAGAGGGCAGGGGAGGCACTGAAGCTTTCTTT,CASSLEGRGGTEAFF
once,.,TRBV9,TRBJ1-2,TGTGCCAGCAGCCGGGGGATTTATGGCTACACCTTC,CASSRGIYGYTF
.,.,TRBV18,TRBJ2-7,TGTGCCAGCTCCCGGACGGAGACCTACGAGCAGTACTTC,CASSRTETYEQYF
.,TRBD1,TRBV2,TRBJ1-6,TGTGCCAGCATTCAGACAGGGCCGGATTCACCCCTCCACTTT,CASIQTGPDSPLHF
.,TRBD1,TRBV2,TRBJ2-5,TGTGCCAGCAGTGAGGACAGGGGGTACCAAGAGACCCAGTACTTC,CASSEDRGYQETQYF
.,.,TRBV6-5,TRBJ1-6,TGTGCCAGCAGTTACGGGGGTGATTCACCCCTCCACTTT,CASSYGGDSPLHF
.,.,TRBV7-8,TRBJ1-2,TGTGCCAGCAGCTTCCGGCGCTATGGCTACACCTTC,CASSFRRYGYTF
once,TRBD1,TRBV2,TRBJ1-5,TGTGCCGGTTCGACGACAGGGGGTCGAAGTCAGCCCCAGCATTTT,CAGSTTGGRSQPQHF
.,TRBD1,TRBV11-3,TRBJ1-1,TGTGCCAGCAGCCAAGGACAGGGTGGTTTGACTGAAGCTTTCTTT,CASSQGQGGLTEAFF
.,TRBD1,TRBV6-5,TRBJ1-2,TGTGCCAGCAGCAGGGGGAACTATGGCTACACCTTC,CASSRGNYGYTF
.,TRBD2,TRBV2,TRBJ2-7,TGTGCCAGCAGTGAAGGACTAGCGGGAGGACAACTACGCGAGCAGTACTTC,CASSEGLAGGQLREQYF
.,TRBD1,TRBV3-1/TRBV3-2,TRBJ1-4,TGTGCCAGCAGCCGACGCCCGGGACAGGGTCGAGAAAAACTGTTTTTT,CASSRRPGQGREKLFF
once,.,TRBV6-5,TRBJ1-5,TGTGCCAGCAGTAGGGACGGAAGCAATCAGCCCCAGCATTTT,CASSRDGSNQPQHF
.,TRBD2,TRBV30,TRBJ2-4,TGTGCCTGGAGACGACTAGCGTGGGTTGGGAACATTCAGTACTTC,CAWRRLAWVGNIQYF
.,.,TRBV27,TRBJ1-4,TGTGCCAGCAGTTCATATTACAGGGCGTCTAATGAAAAACTGTTTTTT,CASSSYYRASNEKLFF
.,.,TRBV4-2,TRBJ2-1,TGTGCCAGCAGCCAAGTTAATGGGCTTTGGGACTCTTACAATGAGCAGTTCTTC,CASSQVNGLWDSYNEQFF
.,TRBD1,TRBV2,TRBJ1-1,TGTGCCAGCACTATTCAGACAGGGTTTAACACTGAAGCTTTCTTT,CASTIQTGFNTEAFF
.,TRBD1,TRBV7-9,TRBJ1-6,TGTGCCAGCAGCTCCTATTTACAGGGGAAGGATTCACCCCTCCACTTT,CASSSYLQGKDSPLHF
.,TRBD2,TRBV6-2/TRBV6-3,TRBJ2-1,TGTGCCAGCAGCCCTCTTCTAGCGGGAGCTCACAATGAGCAGTTCTTC,CASSPLLAGAHNEQFF
.,TRBD1,TRBV28,TRBJ1-1,TGTGCCAGCAGTTTATGGGTAGGGTCGGGACAGGGGCGAATGAACACTGAAGCTTTCTTT,CASSLWVGSGQGRMNTEAFF
.,.,TRBV19,TRBJ1-1,TGTGCCAGTAGTATAAGAAGGGGTATGAGTGAAGCTTTCTTT,CASSIRRGMSEAFF